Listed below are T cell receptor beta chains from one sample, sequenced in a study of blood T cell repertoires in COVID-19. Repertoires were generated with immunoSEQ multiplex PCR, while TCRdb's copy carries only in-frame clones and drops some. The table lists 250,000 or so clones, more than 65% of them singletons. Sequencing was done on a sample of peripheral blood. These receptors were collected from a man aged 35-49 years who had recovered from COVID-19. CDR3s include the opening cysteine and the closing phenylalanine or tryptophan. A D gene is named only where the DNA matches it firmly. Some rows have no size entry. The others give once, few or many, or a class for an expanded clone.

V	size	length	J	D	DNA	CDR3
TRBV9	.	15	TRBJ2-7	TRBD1	TGTGCCAGCAGCGTAGAGGGGGCGGCCCCCTACGAGCAGTACTTC	CASSVEGAAPYEQYF
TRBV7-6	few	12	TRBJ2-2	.	TGTGCCAGCAGCCCACTATCCGGGGAGCTGTTTTTT	CASSPLSGELFF
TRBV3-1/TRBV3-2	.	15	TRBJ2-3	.	TGTGCCAGCAGTCCGATGGGGGCGCGGACAGATACGCAGTATTTT	CASSPMGARTDTQYF
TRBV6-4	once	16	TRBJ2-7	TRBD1	TGTGCCAGCAGATTAAGGTGGCGGGACAGGGACCACGAGCAGTACTTC	CASRLRWRDRDHEQYF
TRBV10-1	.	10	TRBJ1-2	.	TGCGCCAGCGTGATCGGGGGCTACACCTTC	CASVIGGYTF
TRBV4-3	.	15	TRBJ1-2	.	TGCGCCAGCAGCGCAGGGGCGGGGGGTTTCTATGGCTACACCTTC	CASSAGAGGFYGYTF
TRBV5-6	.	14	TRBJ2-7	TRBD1	TGTGCCAGCAGCTTCGGGACAGGTCCCTACGAGCAGTACTTC	CASSFGTGPYEQYF
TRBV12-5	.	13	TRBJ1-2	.	TGTGCTAGTGGGGTGGACACGGGGGATGGCTACACCTTC	CASGVDTGDGYTF
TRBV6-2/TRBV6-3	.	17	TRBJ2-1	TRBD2	TGTGCCAGCAGTTACCCGAGTAGCGGGGGGCCGTACAATGAGCAGTTCTTC	CASSYPSSGGPYNEQFF
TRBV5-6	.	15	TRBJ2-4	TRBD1	TGTGCCAGCAGCCTCGTTCAGGGGGCTAGGCACATTCAGTACTTC	CASSLVQGARHIQYF
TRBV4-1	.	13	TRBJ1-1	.	TGCGCCAGCAGCCAAGATCCCAGCACTGAAGCTTTCTTT	CASSQDPSTEAFF
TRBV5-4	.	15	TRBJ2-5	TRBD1	TGTGCCAGCAGCGCGGGACAGGATTTCCAAGAGACCCAGTACTTC	CASSAGQDFQETQYF
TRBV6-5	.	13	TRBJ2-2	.	TGTGCCAGCAGTCGACAGTTAACCGGGGAGCTGTTTTTT	CASSRQLTGELFF
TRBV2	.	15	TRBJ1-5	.	TGTGCCAGCAGCAATGACGCGGATTTAGTGGAGCCCCAGCATTTT	CASSNDADLVEPQHF
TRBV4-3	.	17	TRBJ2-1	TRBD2	TGCGCCAGCAGCCAAGATGTCGGGACTAGCGGGAGGGGTGAGCAGTTCTTC	CASSQDVGTSGRGEQFF
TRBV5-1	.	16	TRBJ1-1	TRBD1	TGCGCCAGCAGCTTGCCTATTACGGGACAGGGGAAGGAAGCTTTCTTT	CASSLPITGQGKEAFF
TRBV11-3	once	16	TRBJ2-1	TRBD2	TGTGCCAGCAGCCGGTTTAGCGGGGGGGCGGGATATGAGCAGTTCTTC	CASSRFSGGAGYEQFF
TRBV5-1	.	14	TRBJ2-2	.	TGCGCCAGCATGGGGCAGATGAACACCGGGGAGCTGTTTTTT	CASMGQMNTGELFF
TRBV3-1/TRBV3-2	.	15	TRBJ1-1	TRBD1	TGTGCCAGCCGGCCTCGGGGACAGGGGAATACTGAAGCTTTCTTT	CASRPRGQGNTEAFF
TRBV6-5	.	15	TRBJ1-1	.	TGTGCCAGCTTCGTGGAACAGGGCTGGGACACTGAAGCTTTCTTT	CASFVEQGWDTEAFF
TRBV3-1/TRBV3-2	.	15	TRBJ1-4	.	TGTGCCAGCAGCTCCCCTGAGGATTCTAATGAAAAACTGTTTTTT	CASSSPEDSNEKLFF
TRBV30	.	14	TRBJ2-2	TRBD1	TGTGCCTGCGAGGTAACAGGGGGCCCCGGGGAGCTGTTTTTT	CACEVTGGPGELFF
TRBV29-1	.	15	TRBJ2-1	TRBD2	TGCAGCGTTTTAGGGACTAGCGGGGGATACAATGAGCAGTTCTTC	CSVLGTSGGYNEQFF
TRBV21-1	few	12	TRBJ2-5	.	TGTGCCAGCCGCAGGGGGCCTGTGACCCAGTACTTC	CASRRGPVTQYF
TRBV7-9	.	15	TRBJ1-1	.	TGTGCCAGCAGCCCTAAGGTCCCGGGGTACCTTGAAGCTTTCTTT	CASSPKVPGYLEAFF
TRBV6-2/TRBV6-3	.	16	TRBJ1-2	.	TGTGCCAGCAGTTACCCCGCCGACAGGTTTGACTATGGCTACACCTTC	CASSYPADRFDYGYTF
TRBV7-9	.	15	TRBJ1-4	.	TGTGCCAGCAGCTTAGCGCAGGGAACTAATGAAAAACTGTTTTTT	CASSLAQGTNEKLFF
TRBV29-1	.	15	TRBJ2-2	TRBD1	TGCAGCGCAAAATCCGGGACAGGGTGGACCGGGGAGCTGTTTTTT	CSAKSGTGWTGELFF